These T cell receptor beta chains were read from a single sample in a study of cytomegalovirus exposure and HLA in healthy donors. The protocol was immunoSEQ multiplex PCR, while the TCRdb copy is restricted to in-frame clones and leaves out a portion. Of approximately 190,000 clones listed, 65% to 85% were seen once; the top ten hold approximately 6%. Sequenced sample: PBMCs. Receptors originate from a woman in her thirties in good health and CMV-seropositive. Both conserved end residues are part of each CDR3. Fields, in order: J gene, D gene, clone size, V gene, CDR3 protein, CDR3 DNA. The D gene is left open where the match is weak. Only some rows state a clone size, as once, few, many or a class for expanded clones.

J: TRBJ2-1
D: .
size: .
V: TRBV7-9
CDR3: CASSPRPNEQFF
DNA: TGTGCCAGCAGCCCCAGGCCCAATGAGCAGTTCTTC

J: TRBJ2-1
D: .
size: .
V: TRBV27
CDR3: CASSFGGGRPYNEQFF
DNA: TGTGCCAGCAGTTTTGGGGGAGGCCGGCCTTACAATGAGCAGTTCTTC

J: TRBJ1-1
D: .
size: .
V: TRBV13
CDR3: CASSFETMNTEAFF
DNA: TGTGCCAGCAGCTTCGAGACAATGAACACTGAAGCTTTCTTT

J: TRBJ2-7
D: TRBD2
size: .
V: TRBV27
CDR3: CASSLSSRTSAHYEQYF
DNA: TGTGCCAGCAGTTTATCGTCACGGACTAGCGCACACTACGAGCAGTACTTC

J: TRBJ2-2
D: TRBD1
size: .
V: TRBV5-1
CDR3: CASSVGARGLANTGELFF
DNA: TGCGCCAGCAGCGTCGGGGCCAGGGGGCTCGCGAACACCGGGGAGCTGTTTTTT

J: TRBJ2-6
D: .
size: .
V: TRBV29-1
CDR3: CSVYGGVSGANVLTF
DNA: TGCAGCGTTTATGGAGGGGTCTCTGGGGCCAACGTCCTGACTTTC

J: TRBJ2-4
D: .
size: .
V: TRBV6-1
CDR3: CASSESLLARGIQYF
DNA: TGTGCCAGCAGTGAATCGTTGCTGGCCCGGGGCATTCAGTACTTC

J: TRBJ2-3
D: .
size: .
V: TRBV15
CDR3: CATSRDRADTQYF
DNA: TGTGCCACCAGCAGAGATCGGGCAGATACGCAGTATTTT

J: TRBJ1-2
D: .
size: few
V: TRBV7-9
CDR3: CASSLVGQGLYGYTF
DNA: TGTGCCAGCAGCTTAGTAGGCCAGGGGCTCTATGGCTACACCTTC

J: TRBJ1-1
D: .
size: .
V: TRBV5-1
CDR3: CASSPPRGGGMNTEAFF
DNA: TGCGCCAGCAGCCCCCCACGGGGTGGGGGGATGAACACTGAAGCTTTCTTT

J: TRBJ2-1
D: .
size: .
V: TRBV6-6
CDR3: CASSYVGYNEQFF
DNA: TGTGCCAGCAGTTACGTCGGCTACAATGAGCAGTTCTTC

J: TRBJ2-7
D: TRBD2
size: .
V: TRBV20-1
CDR3: CSARTQGGEYF
DNA: TGCAGTGCAAGGACCCAGGGAGGGGAGTACTTC

J: TRBJ1-1
D: .
size: few
V: TRBV5-8
CDR3: CASSLGDTRNTEAFF
DNA: TGTGCCAGCAGCTTAGGGGACACCCGGAACACTGAAGCTTTCTTT

J: TRBJ1-3
D: .
size: .
V: TRBV19
CDR3: CASTRPDRTISGNTIYF
DNA: TGTGCCAGTACTAGACCCGACAGAACCATCTCTGGAAACACCATATATTTT

J: TRBJ1-5
D: .
size: .
V: TRBV9
CDR3: CASSVAGYQPQHF
DNA: TGTGCCAGCAGCGTAGCAGGGTATCAGCCCCAGCATTTT

J: TRBJ1-6
D: .
size: .
V: TRBV7-8
CDR3: CASSLAQGAPGGPLHF
DNA: TGTGCCAGCAGCTTAGCCCAGGGAGCCCCGGGAGGGCCCCTCCACTTT

J: TRBJ2-6
D: TRBD1
size: .
V: TRBV5-4
CDR3: CASSLVTGGSGANVLTF
DNA: TGTGCCAGCAGCTTGGTGACAGGGGGCTCTGGGGCCAACGTCCTGACTTTC

J: TRBJ1-2
D: .
size: .
V: TRBV11-2
CDR3: CASSLGSGGVYGYTF
DNA: TGTGCCAGCAGCTTAGGGTCGGGGGGCGTCTATGGCTACACCTTC

J: TRBJ1-2
D: .
size: few
V: TRBV2
CDR3: CASSGRSWYGYTF
DNA: TGTGCCAGCAGTGGAAGGAGCTGGTATGGCTACACCTTC

J: TRBJ2-1
D: .
size: .
V: TRBV6-5
CDR3: CATAEANKDEQFF
DNA: TGTGCCACCGCTGAGGCGAACAAGGATGAGCAGTTCTTC

J: TRBJ1-1
D: .
size: .
V: TRBV27
CDR3: CASSFTWAPNTEAFF
DNA: TGTGCCAGCAGTTTTACGTGGGCACCCAACACTGAAGCTTTCTTT

J: TRBJ2-7
D: TRBD2
size: .
V: TRBV28
CDR3: CASSFPGTSGTYEQYF
DNA: TGTGCCAGCAGTTTCCCTGGGACTAGCGGTACCTACGAGCAGTACTTC

J: TRBJ1-1
D: .
size: .
V: TRBV2
CDR3: CASSEFRPGDTEAFF
DNA: TGTGCCAGCAGTGAGTTCAGACCGGGGGACACTGAAGCTTTCTTT

J: TRBJ1-2
D: TRBD1
size: .
V: TRBV7-9
CDR3: CASSRDRGSEGYTF
DNA: TGTGCCAGCAGTCGGGACAGGGGTTCGGAGGGCTACACCTTC

J: TRBJ2-7
D: .
size: .
V: TRBV9
CDR3: CASSVGAGWYEQYF
DNA: TGTGCCAGCAGCGTAGGTGCGGGGTGGTACGAGCAGTACTTC

J: TRBJ1-4
D: .
size: .
V: TRBV7-6
CDR3: CASSLGRVEGEKLFF
DNA: TGTGCCAGCAGCTTAGGCAGGGTTGAAGGTGAAAAACTGTTTTTT

J: TRBJ2-3
D: .
size: .
V: TRBV11-2
CDR3: CASSLGSSTDTQYF
DNA: TGTGCCAGCAGCCTCGGGTCTAGCACAGATACGCAGTATTTT

J: TRBJ2-7
D: TRBD1
size: .
V: TRBV5-1
CDR3: CASRTGADSYEQYF
DNA: TGCGCCAGCAGGACAGGGGCGGATTCCTACGAGCAGTACTTC

J: TRBJ1-3
D: .
size: .
V: TRBV11-3
CDR3: CASSSSGGEGNTIYF
DNA: TGTGCCAGCAGCTCCTCGGGGGGCGAAGGAAACACCATATATTTT

J: TRBJ2-3
D: TRBD2
size: .
V: TRBV5-1
CDR3: CASGLVERRTDTQYF
DNA: TGCGCCAGCGGACTAGTCGAGCGGCGTACAGATACGCAGTATTTT

J: TRBJ1-6
D: .
size: .
V: TRBV10-1
CDR3: CASSERGERSPLHF
DNA: TGCGCCAGCAGTGAGCGGGGTGAGCGGTCACCCCTCCACTTT

J: TRBJ2-1
D: TRBD2
size: .
V: TRBV19
CDR3: CASSLSGRGDEQFF
DNA: TGTGCCAGTAGCCTCAGCGGGAGAGGCGATGAGCAGTTCTTC

J: TRBJ1-3
D: .
size: few
V: TRBV5-1
CDR3: CASSLAVSSGNTIYF
DNA: TGCGCCAGCAGCTTGGCCGTCTCCTCTGGAAACACCATATATTTT

J: TRBJ2-3
D: .
size: .
V: TRBV5-1
CDR3: CASSLDSFTDTQYF
DNA: TGCGCCAGCAGCTTGGATAGCTTCACAGATACGCAGTATTTT